This T cell receptor beta chain was captured in a study of brain T cells in children with intractable seizures. Study results and caveats: Clones missing pre-surgery may reflect undersampling of that blood sample.

TCRdb keeps only in-frame clones here, not all; method: immunoSEQ multiplex PCR. The data show about 340,000 clones, more than 85% seen once. Of note for this clone: Its antigen is unidentified.

Regarding time point: blood from clinic visit 5 months post-surgery; TSC patient then seizure free. Surgery cases with the highest brain T cell transcript signatures were chosen for sequencing. Before surgery, patients took at least one anti-epileptic drug. The sequence derives from a boy younger than two with tuberous sclerosis and intractable seizures. The sample consisted of peripheral blood, taken 4 to 6 months after surgery.

The CDR3: CASSEAMGGPLETQYF. The CDR3 nucleotides read TGCGCCAGCAGCGAGGCTATGGGGGGGCCGTTAGAGACCCAGTACTTC. V is TRBV4-1 and J is TRBJ2-5, with D maybe TRBD2 (7 bases). Germline CDR1 and CDR2: MGHRA and YSYEKL. Deletions cut 5 bases from V and 4 bases from J, with 20 bases between. This CDR3 region has 16 residues.